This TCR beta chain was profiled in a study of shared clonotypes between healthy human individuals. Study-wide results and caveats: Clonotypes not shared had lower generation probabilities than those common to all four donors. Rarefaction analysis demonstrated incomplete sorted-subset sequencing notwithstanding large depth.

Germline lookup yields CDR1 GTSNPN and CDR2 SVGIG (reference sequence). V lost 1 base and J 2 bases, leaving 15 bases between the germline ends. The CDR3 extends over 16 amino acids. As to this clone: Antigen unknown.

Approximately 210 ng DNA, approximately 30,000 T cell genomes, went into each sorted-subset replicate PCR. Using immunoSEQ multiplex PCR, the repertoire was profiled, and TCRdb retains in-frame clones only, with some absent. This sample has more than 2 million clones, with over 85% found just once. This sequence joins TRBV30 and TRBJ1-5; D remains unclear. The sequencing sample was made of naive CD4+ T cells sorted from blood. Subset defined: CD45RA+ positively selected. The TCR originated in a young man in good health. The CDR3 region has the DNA TGTGCCTGGAGTGGTAGAGGCGGAAAGGGCAATCAGCCCCAGCATTTT. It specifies CAWSGRGGKGNQPQHF.